This entry describes one T cell receptor beta chain. This sample is part of a study of blood T cell repertoires in COVID-19. The protocol was immunoSEQ multiplex PCR, while the TCRdb copy is restricted to in-frame clones and leaves out a portion. The table includes some 80,000 clones, 86% detected once. The CDR3 spans 14 residues. Germline V gene lookup returns CDR1 MNHEY and CDR2 SMNVEV (reference sequence). The germline V and J ends were trimmed by 2 bases and 5 bases, with 7 bases remaining between them. The receptor comes from a human donor in a cohort sampled during active COVID-19. Sequencing used peripheral blood. The rearrangement links TRBV27 to TRBJ1-6; D remains unclear. CDR3: CASSLVRNNSPLHF. Written as DNA, the CDR3 is TGTGCCAGCAGTTTAGTCAGGAATAATTCACCCCTCCACTTT.